The next 12 T cell receptor beta chains were all read from a single sample in a study of technical replicates of blood from four donors. Sequenced by immunoSEQ multiplex PCR; TCRdb stores in-frame clones only, minus some. The table lists fewer than 100,000 clones, approximately 91% of them singletons. Source material: T cells isolated from PBMCs. These receptors all stem from a human donor in good health.

This clone has more than one count but fewer than ten. The rearrangement links TRBV7-3 to TRBJ2-2; D ambiguous. This CDR3 has 13 amino acids. Deletions cut 5 bases from V and 7 bases from J, with 11 bases between. From germline, CDR1 is SGHTA and CDR2 FQGTGA. This CDR3 is CASSPGIYGELFF. The CDR3 bases are TGTGCCAGCAGCCCCGGTATCTACGGGGAGCTGTTTTTT.

This chain uses TRBV28 with TRBJ2-1, with 13 bases fitting TRBD2. The CDR3 consists of 15 residues. After removal of 4 bases from V and 9 bases from J, the junction contained 6 bases not matched to a gene. CDR1 and CDR2 (germline): MDHEN, SYDVKM. The CDR3: CASSSATSGRGEQFF. As DNA, the CDR3 is TGTGCCAGCAGTTCAGCTACTAGCGGGAGGGGTGAGCAGTTCTTC.

The chain joins TRBV28 to TRBJ1-3; no clear D gene. CDR3 length: 12 residues. V was pared by 6 bases and J by 4 bases, with 7 bases between. The germline CDR1 and CDR2 sequences are MDHEN and SYDVKM. CDR3 nucleotide sequence: TGTGCCAGCAGGAGTCTAGGAAACACCATATATTTT. Its protein is CASRSLGNTIYF. The full variable domain, rest sourced from reference TRBV28 and TRBJ1-3, is DVKVTQSSRYLVKRTGEKVFLECVQDMDHENMFWYRQDPGLGLRLIYFSYDVKMKEKGDIPEGYSVSREKKERFSLILESASTNQTSMYLCASRSLGNTIYFGEGSWLTVV.

The CDR3 here is CASSGERVSEQYF. CDR3 DNA sequence: TGTGCCAGCAGCGGTGAACGGGTAAGCGAGCAGTACTTC. The rearrangement links TRBV6-1 to TRBJ2-7, with D uncertain. This CDR3 region has 13 residues. V shed 6 bases and J shed 6 bases, with 15 bases lying between them. Germline V gene data show CDR1 as MNHNS and CDR2 as SASEGT.

The rearrangement uses TRBV13 and TRBJ2-7; TRBD1 is a possible D gene (6 bases). In germline, CDR1 is PRHDT, CDR2 FYEKMQ (reference sequence). The CDR3 totals 14 residues. V lost 0 bases to trimming and J lost 4 bases, with 10 bases between them. The CDR3 is CASSLGDRLYEQYF. The CDR3, as DNA: TGTGCCAGCAGCTTAGGGGACAGACTATACGAGCAGTACTTC.

This chain links TRBV19 with TRBJ1-2; 8 bases fit TRBD1. The CDR3 has 15 amino acids. V dropped 3 bases and J dropped 5; count of bases not matched to a gene: 8. Per the germline V gene, CDR1 is LNHDA and CDR2 is SQIVND (reference sequence). CDR3 sequence (DNA): TGTGCCAGTAGTATGTCCAGGGGGCCGGGATATGGCTACACCTTC. The encoded protein is CASSMSRGPGYGYTF. Supplemented by reference TRBV19 and TRBJ1-2, the full variable domain reads DGGITQSPKYLFRKEGQNVTLSCEQNLNHDAMYWYRQDPGQGLRLIYYSQIVNDFQKGDIAEGYSVSREKKESFPLTVTSAQKNPTAFYLCASSMSRGPGYGYTFGSGTRLTVV.

The chain links TRBV7-3 to TRBJ2-2; 9 bases line up with TRBD1. V shed 5 bases, J shed 8 bases, and the junction held 6 bases outside the gene matches. CDR1 is SGHTA and CDR2 is FQGTGA in the germline V gene. The CDR3 runs 14 residues. The CDR3 DNA follows: TGTGCCAGCAGCCTGGGACAGGGAATTGGGGAGCTGTTTTTT. This encodes CASSLGQGIGELFF.

The J gene is TRBJ2-2, the V gene TRBV7-3, with TRBD1 identical over 9 bases. The CDR3 covers 16 residues. The junction had 5 bases not matched to a gene; V was cut back by 0 bases and J by 6 bases. Germline-derived CDR1 and CDR2 are SGHTA and FQGTGA. The CDR3, as DNA: TGTGCCAGCAGCTTAACCCATCGACAGGGGGCCGGGGAGCTGTTTTTT. Translated: CASSLTHRQGAGELFF.

The chain employs TRBV30 and TRBJ2-1, with D perhaps TRBD2 (6 bases). This CDR3 is 14 amino acids long. Germline CDR1 reads GTSNPN; CDR2 reads SVGIG (reference sequence). V lost 4 bases and J lost 2, with 12 bases in between. CDR3 amino acids: CAWMRGTPYNEQFF. The CDR3 DNA is TGTGCCTGGATGCGGGGAACCCCCTACAATGAGCAGTTCTTC.

J is TRBJ1-1 and V is TRBV27, with TRBD1 matching over 10 bases. Unmatched junction bases numbered 5, after V lost 2 bases and J lost 8 bases. The CDR3 consists of 14 residues. Germline values: CDR1 MNHEY, CDR2 SMNVEV (reference sequence). The CDR3 DNA is TGTGCCAGCAGTTTAGGGACAGGGGTTCTCGAAGCTTTCTTT. Translation gives CASSLGTGVLEAFF.

The rearrangement links TRBV15 to TRBJ2-7; no reliable D call. The CDR3 totals 13 residues. Trimming removed 0 bases from V and 5 bases from J, with 8 bases in between. Germline V gives CDR1 LNHNV, CDR2 YYDKDF (reference sequence). The CDR3 protein is CATSRDLSDEQYF. The CDR3 DNA is TGTGCCACCAGCAGAGATCTCAGCGACGAGCAGTACTTC.

The chain has TRBV10-3 and TRBJ1-2; D unresolved. The CDR3 is 11 amino acids. The V gene's germline CDR1 is ENHRY and CDR2 SYGVKD. Trimming stripped 3 bases from V and 6 bases from J, with 5 bases between. In nucleotides, the CDR3 is TGTGCCATCAGTGAACAGAATGGCTACACCTTC. Translating it yields CAISEQNGYTF.